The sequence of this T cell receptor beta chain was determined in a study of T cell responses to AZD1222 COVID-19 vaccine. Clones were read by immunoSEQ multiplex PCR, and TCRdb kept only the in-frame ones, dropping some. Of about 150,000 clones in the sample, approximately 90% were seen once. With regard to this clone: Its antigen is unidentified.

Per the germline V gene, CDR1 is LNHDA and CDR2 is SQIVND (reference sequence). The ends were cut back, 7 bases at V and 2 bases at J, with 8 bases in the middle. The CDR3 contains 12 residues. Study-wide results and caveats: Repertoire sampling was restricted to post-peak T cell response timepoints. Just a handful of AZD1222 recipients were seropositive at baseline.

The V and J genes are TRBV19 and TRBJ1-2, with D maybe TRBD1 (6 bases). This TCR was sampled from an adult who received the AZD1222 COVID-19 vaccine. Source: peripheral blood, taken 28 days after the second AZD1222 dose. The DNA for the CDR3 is TGTGCCAGTAAAACAGGGAACTATGGCTACACCTTC. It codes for CASKTGNYGYTF. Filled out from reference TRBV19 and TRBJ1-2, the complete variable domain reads DGGITQSPKYLFRKEGQNVTLSCEQNLNHDAMYWYRQDPGQGLRLIYYSQIVNDFQKGDIAEGYSVSREKKESFPLTVTSAQKNPTAFYLCASKTGNYGYTFGSGTRLTVV.